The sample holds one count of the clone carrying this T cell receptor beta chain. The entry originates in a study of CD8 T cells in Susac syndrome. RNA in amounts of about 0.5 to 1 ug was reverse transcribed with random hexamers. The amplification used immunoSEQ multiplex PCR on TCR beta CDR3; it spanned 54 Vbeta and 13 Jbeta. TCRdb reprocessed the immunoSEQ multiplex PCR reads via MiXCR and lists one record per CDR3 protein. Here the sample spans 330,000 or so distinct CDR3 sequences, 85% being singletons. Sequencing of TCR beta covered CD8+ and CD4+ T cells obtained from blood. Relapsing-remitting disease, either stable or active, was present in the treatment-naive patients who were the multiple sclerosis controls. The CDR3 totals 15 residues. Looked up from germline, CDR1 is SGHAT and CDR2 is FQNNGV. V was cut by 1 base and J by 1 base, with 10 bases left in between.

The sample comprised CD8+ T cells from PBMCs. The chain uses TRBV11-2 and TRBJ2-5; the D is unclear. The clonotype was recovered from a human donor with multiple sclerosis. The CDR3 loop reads CASSLGAWAQETQYF. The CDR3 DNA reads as TGTGCCAGCAGCTTAGGGGCTTGGGCCCAAGAGACCCAGTACTTC.